This is a list of T cell receptor beta chains from one sample in a study of blood T cell repertoires in COVID-19. Profiling relied on immunoSEQ multiplex PCR, and the TCRdb table lists in-frame clones only, not all of them. The data hold about 150,000 clones, with over 60% observed a single time. The material sequenced was peripheral blood. The receptor source for this set is a man aged 50 or older with acute or convalescent COVID-19. Each CDR3 is given with its conserved first and last residue. The D gene is left open where the match is weak. Size is stated for part of the rows, as once, few or many counts, or as a class when the clone is expanded.

13,TRBV29-1,TRBD1,TRBJ1-1,NA,CSVEGTGSTEAFF,TGCAGCGTTGAAGGGACAGGGTCCACTGAAGCTTTCTTT
16,TRBV3-1/TRBV3-2,NA,TRBJ1-1,NA,CASRKRRGNMNTEAFF,TGTGCCAGCAGAAAAAGGCGGGGGAACATGAACACTGAAGCTTTCTTT
11,TRBV5-1,NA,TRBJ2-1,NA,CASSLALEQFF,TGCGCCAGCAGCTTGGCCCTTGAGCAGTTCTTC
18,TRBV5-8,TRBD1,TRBJ2-3,NA,CASSFGTGDPPYTDTQYF,TGTGCCAGCAGCTTTGGGACAGGGGACCCGCCCTACACAGATACGCAGTATTTT
14,TRBV5-1,NA,TRBJ1-1,NA,CASRGDSLNTEAFF,TGCGCCAGCAGGGGGGACTCCTTGAACACTGAAGCTTTCTTT
16,TRBV6-1,TRBD1,TRBJ1-2,few,CASSEDRGLSNYGYTF,TGTGCCAGCAGTGAGGACAGGGGGCTCAGTAACTATGGCTACACCTTC
16,TRBV18,NA,TRBJ1-2,NA,CASSPSHDVLGGGYTF,TGTGCCAGCTCACCATCCCATGACGTACTCGGGGGTGGCTACACCTTC
15,TRBV5-1,TRBD2,TRBJ2-5,NA,CASSLLAGVQETQYF,TGCGCCAGCAGCTTGCTAGCGGGGGTCCAAGAGACCCAGTACTTC
12,TRBV3-1/TRBV3-2,NA,TRBJ2-3,many,CASSHQSDTQYF,TGTGCCAGCAGCCACCAGTCAGATACGCAGTATTTT
11,TRBV5-4,NA,TRBJ2-5,NA,CASSFRETQYF,TGTGCCAGCAGCTTCAGGGAGACCCAGTACTTC
15,TRBV5-8,TRBD1,TRBJ2-2,NA,CASSLGQGAPGELFF,TGTGCCAGCAGCTTAGGACAGGGGGCCCCCGGGGAGCTGTTTTTT
15,TRBV9,TRBD2,TRBJ2-3,NA,CASSVLSGGRDTQYF,TGTGCCAGCAGCGTGCTTAGCGGGGGAAGAGATACGCAGTATTTT
15,TRBV23-1,NA,TRBJ1-2,NA,CASSQKFDRPYGYTF,TGCGCCAGCAGTCAAAAATTCGACAGGCCCTATGGCTACACCTTC
16,TRBV2,TRBD2,TRBJ2-5,NA,CASHVGLAGGRETQYF,TGTGCCAGCCACGTGGGACTAGCGGGGGGAAGGGAGACCCAGTACTTC
13,TRBV3-1/TRBV3-2,NA,TRBJ1-2,NA,CASSQDRNYGYTF,TGTGCCAGCAGCCAAGACAGGAACTATGGCTACACCTTC
14,TRBV27,NA,TRBJ2-7,NA,CASSAPWQGGEQYF,TGTGCCAGCAGCGCCCCGTGGCAGGGAGGCGAGCAGTACTTC
17,TRBV30,TRBD1,TRBJ1-3,NA,CAWSVPRTGFSGNTIYF,TGTGCCTGGAGTGTACCCCGGACAGGCTTCTCTGGAAACACCATATATTTT
13,TRBV20-1,NA,TRBJ1-1,NA,CSASVDRNTEAFF,TGCAGTGCTAGTGTGGACAGGAACACTGAAGCTTTCTTT
16,TRBV5-1,NA,TRBJ2-5,NA,CASSLSGHLQQETQYF,TGCGCCAGCAGCTTGAGTGGTCATTTACAACAAGAGACCCAGTACTTC
14,TRBV2,TRBD1,TRBJ1-1,once,CASRGTGRDTEAFF,TGTGCCAGCAGGGGGACAGGGAGGGACACTGAAGCTTTCTTT
13,TRBV30,NA,TRBJ1-5,NA,CAWSGGTNQPQHF,TGTGCCTGGAGTGGTGGCACCAATCAGCCCCAGCATTTT
13,TRBV30,NA,TRBJ1-4,NA,CAWSAGGYEKLFF,TGTGCCTGGAGTGCAGGAGGTTATGAAAAACTGTTTTTT
13,TRBV3-1/TRBV3-2,NA,TRBJ2-7,NA,CASSQERGHEQYF,TGTGCCAGCAGCCAAGAGCGGGGGCATGAGCAGTACTTC
14,TRBV6-5,TRBD1,TRBJ1-1,NA,CASLQGAMNTEAFF,TGTGCCAGCTTACAGGGGGCTATGAACACTGAAGCTTTCTTT
15,TRBV4-1,TRBD1,TRBJ1-3,NA,CASSLTGGSGNTIYF,TGCGCCAGCAGCCTAACAGGGGGATCTGGAAACACCATATATTTT
11,TRBV2,NA,TRBJ2-1,NA,CASQGYNEQFF,TGTGCCAGCCAGGGGTACAATGAGCAGTTCTTC
14,TRBV9,NA,TRBJ2-7,NA,CASSVGQGFSEQYF,TGTGCCAGCAGCGTAGGTCAGGGCTTCAGCGAGCAGTACTTC
14,TRBV6-6,NA,TRBJ1-5,NA,CASMRGGNYQPQHF,TGTGCCAGCATGAGAGGGGGTAATTATCAGCCCCAGCATTTT
11,TRBV12-3/TRBV12-4,TRBD2,TRBJ2-3,NA,CASRGLKAQYF,TGTGCCAGCAGGGGACTAAAGGCGCAGTATTTT
15,TRBV19,NA,TRBJ2-6,once,CASTPERSGANVLTF,TGTGCCAGTACCCCGGAGCGCTCTGGGGCCAACGTCCTGACTTTC
15,TRBV18,TRBD1,TRBJ1-1,NA,CASSSTGGRGTEAFF,TGTGCCAGCTCATCTACAGGGGGCAGGGGCACTGAAGCTTTCTTT
16,TRBV2,TRBD1,TRBJ2-3,NA,CASRVDDRGGTDTQYF,TGTGCCAGCAGAGTGGATGACAGGGGAGGCACAGATACGCAGTATTTT
14,TRBV4-2,NA,TRBJ1-5,NA,CASSQGQNNQPQHF,TGTGCCAGCAGCCAAGGGCAAAACAATCAGCCCCAGCATTTT
13,TRBV6-5,NA,TRBJ1-1,NA,CASSLALNTEAFF,TGTGCCAGCAGTTTAGCCCTGAACACTGAAGCTTTCTTT
19,TRBV24-1,NA,TRBJ1-6,NA,CATSDGGEGSHSYNSPLHF,TGTGCCACCAGTGATGGGGGGGAGGGGTCCCACTCCTATAATTCACCCCTCCACTTT
16,TRBV5-4,TRBD2,TRBJ2-2,once,CASSGDSGGAVGELFF,TGTGCCAGCAGCGGAGATAGCGGGGGGGCCGTTGGGGAGCTGTTTTTT
14,TRBV6-1,NA,TRBJ1-2,NA,CASSEQQVGYGYTF,TGTGCCAGCAGTGAACAACAGGTCGGCTATGGCTACACCTTC
16,TRBV9,TRBD2,TRBJ2-2,NA,CASSVSPSGYTGELFF,TGTGCCAGCAGCGTTTCTCCTAGCGGCTACACCGGGGAGCTGTTTTTT
16,TRBV7-9,TRBD1,TRBJ1-5,NA,CASSSNRDRLNQPQHF,TGTGCCAGCAGCTCGAACCGGGACAGACTCAATCAGCCCCAGCATTTT